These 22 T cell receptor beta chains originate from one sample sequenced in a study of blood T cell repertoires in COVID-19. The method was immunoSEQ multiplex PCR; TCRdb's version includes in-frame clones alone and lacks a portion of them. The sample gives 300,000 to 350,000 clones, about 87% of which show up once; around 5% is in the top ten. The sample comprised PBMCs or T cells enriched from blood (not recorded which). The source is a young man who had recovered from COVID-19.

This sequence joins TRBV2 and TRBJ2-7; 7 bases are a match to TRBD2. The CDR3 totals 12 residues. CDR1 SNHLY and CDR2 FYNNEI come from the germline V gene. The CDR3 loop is CAGGGVRYEQYF. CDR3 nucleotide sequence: TGTGCTGGGGGGGGAGTGAGGTACGAGCAGTACTTC.

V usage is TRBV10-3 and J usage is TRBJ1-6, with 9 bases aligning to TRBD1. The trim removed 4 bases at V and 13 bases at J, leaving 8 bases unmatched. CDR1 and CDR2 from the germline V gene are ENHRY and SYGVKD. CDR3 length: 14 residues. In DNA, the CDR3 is TGTGCCATCAGTGGGGACAGGGCCCTCTGGCCCCTCCACTTT. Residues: CAISGDRALWPLHF.

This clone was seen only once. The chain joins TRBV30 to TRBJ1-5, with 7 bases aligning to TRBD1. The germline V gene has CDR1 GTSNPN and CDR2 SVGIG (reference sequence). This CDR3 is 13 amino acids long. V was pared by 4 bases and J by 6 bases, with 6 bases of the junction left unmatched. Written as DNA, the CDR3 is TGTGCCTGGACAGGGGGTCCGGGTCAGCCCCAGCATTTT. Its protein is CAWTGGPGQPQHF.

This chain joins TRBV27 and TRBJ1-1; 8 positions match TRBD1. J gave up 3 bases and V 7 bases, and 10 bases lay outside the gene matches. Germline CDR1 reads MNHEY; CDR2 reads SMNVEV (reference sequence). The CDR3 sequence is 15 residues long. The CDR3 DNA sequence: TGTGCCAGCACCGGACAGGGAGCGGCGGACACTGAAGCTTTCTTT. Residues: CASTGQGAADTEAFF.

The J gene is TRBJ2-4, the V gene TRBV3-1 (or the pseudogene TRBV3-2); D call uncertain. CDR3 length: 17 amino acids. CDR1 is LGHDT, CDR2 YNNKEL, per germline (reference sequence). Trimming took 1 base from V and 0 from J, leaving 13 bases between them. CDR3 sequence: CASSQGLAGLAKNIQYF. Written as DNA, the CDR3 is TGTGCCAGCAGCCAAGGGTTGGCAGGTCTAGCCAAAAACATTCAGTACTTC.

Written as DNA, the CDR3 is TGTGCCAGTAGTAGGGGAGAACAGCCCCAGCATTTT. This encodes CASSRGEQPQHF. This rearrangement joins TRBV19 to TRBJ1-5, with D unresolved. This CDR3 region has 12 residues. The germline CDR1 and CDR2 sequences are LNHDA and SQIVND (reference sequence). Trimming left V 4 bases short and J 7 bases short, with 8 bases between.

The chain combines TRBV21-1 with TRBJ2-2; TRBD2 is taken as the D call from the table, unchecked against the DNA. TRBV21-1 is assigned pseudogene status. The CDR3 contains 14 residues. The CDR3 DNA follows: TGTGCCAGCAGCAAAGGCCGGGTGGTCGGGGAGCTGTTTTTT. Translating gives CASSKGRVVGELFF.

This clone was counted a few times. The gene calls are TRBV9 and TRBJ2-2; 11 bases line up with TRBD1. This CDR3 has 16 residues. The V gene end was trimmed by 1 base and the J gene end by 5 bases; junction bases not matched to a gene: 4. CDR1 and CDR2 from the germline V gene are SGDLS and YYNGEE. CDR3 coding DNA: TGTGCCAGCAGCGTATACGGGACAGGGGGAACCGGGGAGCTGTTTTTT. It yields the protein CASSVYGTGGTGELFF. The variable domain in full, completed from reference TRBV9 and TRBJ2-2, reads DSGVTQTPKHLITATGQRVTLRCSPRSGDLSVYWYQQSLDQGLQFLIQYYNGEERAKGNILERFSAQQFPDLHSELNLSSLELGDSALYFCASSVYGTGGTGELFFGEGSRLTVL.

DNA of the CDR3: TGTGCCAGTAGCTCCGACAGGAAGACCCCCGAGCAGTACTTC. Protein product: CASSSDRKTPEQYF. V is TRBV19 and J is TRBJ2-7; D is possibly TRBD1 (6 bases). The CDR3 has 14 residues. With 6 bases removed from V and 6 bases from J, the gap between germline ends came to 18 bases. Germline loops: CDR1 LNHDA, CDR2 SQIVND (reference sequence).

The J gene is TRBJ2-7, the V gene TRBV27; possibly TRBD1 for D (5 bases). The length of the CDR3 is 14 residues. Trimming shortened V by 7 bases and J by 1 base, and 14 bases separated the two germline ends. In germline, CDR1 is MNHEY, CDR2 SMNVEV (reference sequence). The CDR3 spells CASTVQGSSYEQYF. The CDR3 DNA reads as TGTGCCAGCACGGTTCAGGGTTCATCCTACGAGCAGTACTTC.

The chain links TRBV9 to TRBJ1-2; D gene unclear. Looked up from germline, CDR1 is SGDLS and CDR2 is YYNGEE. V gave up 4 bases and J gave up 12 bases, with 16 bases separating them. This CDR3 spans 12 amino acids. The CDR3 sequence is CASSSTEAGDTF. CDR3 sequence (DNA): TGTGCCAGCAGCTCCACGGAGGCCGGAGACACCTTC.

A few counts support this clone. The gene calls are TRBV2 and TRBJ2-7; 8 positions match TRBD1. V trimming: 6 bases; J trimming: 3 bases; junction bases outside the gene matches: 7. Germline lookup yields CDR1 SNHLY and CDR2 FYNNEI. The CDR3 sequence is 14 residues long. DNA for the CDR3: TGTGCCAGCAGCCTACCGGACAGGGACTACGAGCAGTACTTC. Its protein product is CASSLPDRDYEQYF.

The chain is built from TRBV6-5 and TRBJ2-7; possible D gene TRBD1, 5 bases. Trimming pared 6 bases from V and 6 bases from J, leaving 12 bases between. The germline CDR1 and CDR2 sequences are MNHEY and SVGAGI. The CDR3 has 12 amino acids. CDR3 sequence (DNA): TGTGCCAGCAGCGAGACAGAGGTCGAGCAGTACTTC. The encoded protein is CASSETEVEQYF.

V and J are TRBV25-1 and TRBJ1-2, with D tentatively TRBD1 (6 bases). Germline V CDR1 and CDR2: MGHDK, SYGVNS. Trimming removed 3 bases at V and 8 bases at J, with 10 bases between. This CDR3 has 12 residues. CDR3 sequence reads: CASSEGALGYTF. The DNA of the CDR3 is TGTGCCAGCAGTGAGGGGGCGTTGGGCTACACCTTC.

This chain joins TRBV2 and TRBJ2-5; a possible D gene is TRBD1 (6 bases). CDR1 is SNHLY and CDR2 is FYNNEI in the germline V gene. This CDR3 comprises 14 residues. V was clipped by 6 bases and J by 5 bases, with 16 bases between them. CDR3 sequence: CASRTDSVIETQYF. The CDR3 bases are TGTGCCAGCAGGACGGACAGCGTGATCGAGACCCAGTACTTC.

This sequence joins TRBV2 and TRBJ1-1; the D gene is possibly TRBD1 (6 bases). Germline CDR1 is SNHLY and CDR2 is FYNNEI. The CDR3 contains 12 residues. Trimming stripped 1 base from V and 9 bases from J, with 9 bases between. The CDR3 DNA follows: TGTGCCAGCAGTGAAGTCGGACAGCAAGCTTTCTTT. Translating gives CASSEVGQQAFF.

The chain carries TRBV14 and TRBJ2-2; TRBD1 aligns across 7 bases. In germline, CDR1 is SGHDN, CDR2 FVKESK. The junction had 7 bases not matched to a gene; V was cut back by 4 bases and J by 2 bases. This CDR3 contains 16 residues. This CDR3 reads CASSRHRDRNTGELFF. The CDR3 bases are TGTGCCAGCAGCCGGCACAGGGACAGAAACACCGGGGAGCTGTTTTTT.

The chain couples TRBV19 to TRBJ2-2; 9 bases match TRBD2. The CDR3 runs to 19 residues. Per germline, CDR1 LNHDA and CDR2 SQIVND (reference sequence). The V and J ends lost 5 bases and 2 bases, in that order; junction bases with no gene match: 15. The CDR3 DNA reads TGTGCCAGTAGTCTCCCCCTCGGTGCGGGGGGGCCCAACACCGGGGAGCTGTTTTTT. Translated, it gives CASSLPLGAGGPNTGELFF.

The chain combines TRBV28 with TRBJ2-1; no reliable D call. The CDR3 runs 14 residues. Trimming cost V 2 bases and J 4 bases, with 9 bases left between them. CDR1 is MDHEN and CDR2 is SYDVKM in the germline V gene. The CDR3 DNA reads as TGTGCCAGCAGTTTAGGCCACGCTTACAATGAGCAGTTCTTC. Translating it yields CASSLGHAYNEQFF.

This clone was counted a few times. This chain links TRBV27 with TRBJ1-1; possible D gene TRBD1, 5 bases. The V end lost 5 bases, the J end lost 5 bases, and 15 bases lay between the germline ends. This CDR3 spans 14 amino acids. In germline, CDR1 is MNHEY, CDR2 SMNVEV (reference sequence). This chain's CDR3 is CASSQLPSGTEAFF. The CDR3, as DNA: TGTGCCAGCAGTCAACTCCCCTCAGGGACTGAAGCTTTCTTT.

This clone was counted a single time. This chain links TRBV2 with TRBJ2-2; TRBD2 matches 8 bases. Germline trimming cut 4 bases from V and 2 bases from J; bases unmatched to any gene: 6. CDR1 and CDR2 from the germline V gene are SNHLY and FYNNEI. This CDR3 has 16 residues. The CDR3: CASSGSGGPNTGELFF. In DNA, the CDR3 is TGTGCCAGCAGTGGGAGCGGGGGACCTAACACCGGGGAGCTGTTTTTT.

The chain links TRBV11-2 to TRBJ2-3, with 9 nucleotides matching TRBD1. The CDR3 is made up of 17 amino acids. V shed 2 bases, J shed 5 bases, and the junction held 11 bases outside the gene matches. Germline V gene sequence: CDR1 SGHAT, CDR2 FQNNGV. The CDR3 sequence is CASSLRGSTGGGDTQYF. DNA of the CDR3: TGTGCCAGCAGCTTACGCGGGAGTACAGGGGGCGGAGATACGCAGTATTTT.